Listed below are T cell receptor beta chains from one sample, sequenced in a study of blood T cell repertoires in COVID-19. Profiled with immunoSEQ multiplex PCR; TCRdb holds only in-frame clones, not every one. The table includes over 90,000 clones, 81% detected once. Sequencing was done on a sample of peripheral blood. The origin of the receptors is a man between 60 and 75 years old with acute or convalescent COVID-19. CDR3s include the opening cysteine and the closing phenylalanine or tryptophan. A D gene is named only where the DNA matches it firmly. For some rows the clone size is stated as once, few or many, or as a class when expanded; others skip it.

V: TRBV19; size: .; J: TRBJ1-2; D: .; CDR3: CASSIGTEGYGYTF; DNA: TGTGCCAGTAGTATAGGCACCGAGGGCTATGGCTACACCTTC
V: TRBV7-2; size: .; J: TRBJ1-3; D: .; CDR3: CASSLSGQASGNTIYF; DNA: TGTGCCAGCAGCCTTTCGGGACAAGCCTCTGGAAACACCATATATTTT
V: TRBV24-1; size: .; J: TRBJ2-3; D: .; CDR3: CATSAQDTQYF; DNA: TGTGCCACCAGTGCCCAAGATACGCAGTATTTT
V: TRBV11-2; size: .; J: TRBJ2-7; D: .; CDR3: CASTLTLGRRAEQYF; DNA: TGTGCCAGCACCCTTACACTAGGACGCCGCGCCGAGCAGTACTTC
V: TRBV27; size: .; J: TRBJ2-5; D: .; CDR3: CASNKRGETQYF; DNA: TGTGCCAGCAACAAGAGGGGGGAGACCCAGTACTTC
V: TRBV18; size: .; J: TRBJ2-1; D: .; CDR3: CASSGIEQFF; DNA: TGTGCCAGCTCCGGGATTGAGCAGTTCTTC
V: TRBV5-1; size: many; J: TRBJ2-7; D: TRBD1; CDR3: CASSQWDRGSYEQYF; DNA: TGCGCCAGCAGCCAGTGGGACAGGGGGTCCTACGAGCAGTACTTC
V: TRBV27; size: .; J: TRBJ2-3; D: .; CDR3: CASSFVWAGRSTDTQYF; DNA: TGTGCCAGCAGTTTCGTTTGGGCAGGGCGTAGCACAGATACGCAGTATTTT
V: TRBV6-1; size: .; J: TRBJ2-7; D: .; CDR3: CASSDPRGSYEQYF; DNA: TGTGCCAGCAGTGACCCAAGGGGGTCCTACGAGCAGTACTTC
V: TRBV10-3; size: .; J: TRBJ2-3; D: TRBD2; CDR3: CAISETLAGGSTDTQYF; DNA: TGTGCCATCAGTGAGACCCTAGCGGGAGGGAGCACAGATACGCAGTATTTT
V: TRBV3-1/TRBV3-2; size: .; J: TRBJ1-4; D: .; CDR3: CASSSRDINEKLFF; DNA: TGTGCCAGCAGCTCACGGGACATTAATGAAAAACTGTTTTTT
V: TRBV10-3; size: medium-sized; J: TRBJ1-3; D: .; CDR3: CAISESTPNTIYF; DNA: TGTGCCATCAGTGAGTCGACTCCAAACACCATATATTTT
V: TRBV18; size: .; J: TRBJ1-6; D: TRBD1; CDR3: CASSIQGAINSPLHF; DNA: TGTGCCAGCTCGATACAGGGGGCGATAAATTCACCCCTCCACTTT
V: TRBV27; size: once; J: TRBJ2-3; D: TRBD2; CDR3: CATKQLKSGRVADTQYF; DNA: TGTGCCACGAAGCAATTAAAAAGCGGGAGGGTTGCAGATACGCAGTATTTT
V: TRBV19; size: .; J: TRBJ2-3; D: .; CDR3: CASSIFRGAADTQYF; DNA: TGTGCCAGTAGTATATTTCGGGGGGCCGCAGATACGCAGTATTTT
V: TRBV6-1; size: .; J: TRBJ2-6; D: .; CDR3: CASRSQGSGANVLTF; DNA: TGTGCCAGCAGATCACAGGGCTCCGGGGCCAACGTCCTGACTTTC